This T cell receptor beta chain was obtained from a study of T cell repertoires in cytomegalovirus infection. Background on the study: It can be stated that public TCR beta signatures indicated CMV infection as well as a matching HLA type. Findings of the study overall: People with CMV and the relevant HLA were identified by cumulative public TCR beta family frequency. The ex vivo response showed dominance by HLA-C-restricted CMV-specific TCR beta clonotypes.

This clonotype was recorded many times. Antigen: not known. V lost 2 bases to trimming and J lost 2 bases, with 8 bases between them. Looked up from germline, CDR1 is MDHEN and CDR2 is SYDVKM. CDR3 length: 14 residues. TCRdb re-analysed the reads in MiXCR, keeping a single row per CDR3 protein. The sample lists around 200,000 distinct CDR3 sequences; 17% were seen once. Sequenced input: CD8+ T cells from PBMCs. This chain joins TRBV28 and TRBJ2-3, with D perhaps TRBD2 (5 bases). The receptor was isolated from a human donor in good health (CMV status not recorded). Some clones in this sample may be carry-over from other donors' samples. CDR3 loop: CASSLALATDTQYF. The CDR3 bases are TGTGCCAGCAGTTTAGCCCTAGCCACAGATACGCAGTATTTT.